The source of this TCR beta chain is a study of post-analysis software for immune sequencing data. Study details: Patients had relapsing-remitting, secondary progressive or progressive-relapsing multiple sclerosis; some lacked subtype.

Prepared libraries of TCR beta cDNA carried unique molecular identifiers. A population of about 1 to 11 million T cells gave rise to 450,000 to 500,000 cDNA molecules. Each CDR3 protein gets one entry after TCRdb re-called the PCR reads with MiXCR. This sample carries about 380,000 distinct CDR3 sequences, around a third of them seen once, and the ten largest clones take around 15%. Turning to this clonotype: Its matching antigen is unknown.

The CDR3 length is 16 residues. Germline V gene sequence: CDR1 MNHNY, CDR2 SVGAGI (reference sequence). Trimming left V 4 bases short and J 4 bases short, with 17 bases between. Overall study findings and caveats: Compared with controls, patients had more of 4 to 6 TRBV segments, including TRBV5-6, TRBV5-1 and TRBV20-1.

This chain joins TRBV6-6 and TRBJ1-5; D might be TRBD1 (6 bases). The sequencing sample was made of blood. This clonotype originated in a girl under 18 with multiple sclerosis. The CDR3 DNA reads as TGTGCCAGCAGTTTCTCCGGGACACCGAAAAATCAGCCCCAGCATTTT. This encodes CASSFSGTPKNQPQHF.